The source of this T cell receptor (beta chain) is a study of shared T cell receptors in the human thymus. Clones were sequenced by immunoSEQ multiplex PCR, and TCRdb holds only the in-frame ones, with some missing. This sample has 600,000 or so clones, with approximately 89% found just once. Germline CDR1 and CDR2: MGHRA and YSYEKL. The CDR3 contains 15 residues. These data were likewise used in another study, on human thymus T cells.

The sequencing input was thymocytes. The chain uses TRBV4-1 and TRBJ2-5; 8 nucleotides align to TRBD2. The receptor's source is a boy under two years old with a congenital heart defect. CDR3 DNA: TGCGCATCTCAGCGGGGACTAGGGGATGGGGAGACCCAGTACTTC. As protein: CASQRGLGDGETQYF.